This passage covers 28 T cell receptor beta chains from one sample sequenced in a study of T cell repertoires in cytomegalovirus infection. TCRdb recomputed calls from the reads with MiXCR, one row per CDR3 protein. The sample has under 350,000 distinct CDR3 sequences; about a tenth are singletons. The sequenced material came from PBMCs. These receptors were obtained from a human donor in good health (CMV status not recorded). Some clones in this sample may be carry-over from other donors' samples.

The V call is TRBV29-1, the J call TRBJ2-3; 11 bases match TRBD2. After removal of 1 base from V and 4 bases from J, the junction contained 4 bases not matched to a gene. Germline V gene data show CDR1 as SQVTM and CDR2 as ANQGSEA. The CDR3 covers 15 residues. The CDR3 DNA follows: TGCAGCGTTGAAGGCTCTAGCGGGGGGCCAGATACGCAGTATTTT. This sequence encodes CSVEGSSGGPDTQYF.

The table lists this clonotype with many counts. The gene calls are TRBV20-1 and TRBJ2-1, with TRBD2 matching 8 bases. After removal of 3 bases from V and 6 bases from J, the junction contained 7 bases not matched to a gene. The germline V gene encodes CDR1 DFQATT and CDR2 SNEGSKA (reference sequence). The CDR3 is 14 amino acids. CDR3 sequence reads: CSASGGVSGNEQFF. The CDR3 coding sequence is TGCAGTGCTAGCGGGGGGGTGTCGGGCAATGAGCAGTTCTTC.

This clonotype was counted many times. The CDR3 DNA reads TGTGCCAGCAGTTACCTGGACGGTCGGAAGCAGTACGTC. The encoded protein is CASSYLDGRKQYV. V is TRBV6-2 or TRBV6-3 and J is TRBJ2-7; D ambiguous. V lost 2 bases to trimming and J lost 8 bases, with 13 bases between them. Germline CDR1 MNHEY, CDR2 SVGEGT. The CDR3 spans 13 residues.

Note on this clonotype: The missing conserved phenylalanine or tryptophan at the end of this CDR3 makes a read error likely. This chain joins TRBV5-1 and TRBJ2-1; maybe TRBD2 (5 bases). Germline V gives CDR1 SGHRS, CDR2 YFSETQ. The germline V and J ends were trimmed by 2 bases and 7 bases, with 7 bases remaining between them. CDR3 length: 12 amino acids. The CDR3 region is CASSFTGNEQFL. The CDR3 DNA is TGCGCCAGCAGCTTCACGGGAAATGAGCAGTTCCTC.

Ten or more counts support this clonotype. The chain carries TRBV7-2 and TRBJ2-3; D possibly corresponds to TRBD1 (5 bases). CDR1 SGHTA and CDR2 FQGNSA come from the germline V gene. The germline V and J ends were trimmed by 1 base and 2 bases, with 10 bases remaining between them. This CDR3 comprises 15 residues. The CDR3 coding sequence is TGTGCCAGCAGCTTAGTAGGCAGGGACACAGATACGCAGTATTTT. Translating gives CASSLVGRDTDTQYF.

The chain recombines TRBV7-9 with TRBJ1-4; 9 bases are shared with TRBD1. The J segment lost 5 bases and the V segment lost 2 bases, leaving 6 bases of the junction unmatched. The germline V gene encodes CDR1 SEHNR and CDR2 FQNEAQ (reference sequence). The CDR3 is 16 amino acids. CDR3 sequence: CASSLLKGQGNEKLFF. Written as DNA, the CDR3 is TGTGCCAGCAGCTTACTCAAGGGACAGGGAAATGAAAAACTGTTTTTT. The full variable domain, its missing parts supplied by reference TRBV7-9 and TRBJ1-4, is DTGVSQNPRHKITKRGQNVTFRCDPISEHNRLYWYRQTLGQGPEFLTYFQNEAQLEKSRLLSDRFSAERPKGSFSTLEIQRTEQGDSAMYLCASSLLKGQGNEKLFFGSGTQLSVL.

In this sample, this clonotype turned up many times. The chain is built from TRBV20-1 and TRBJ2-3, with 8 bases identical to TRBD1. V dropped 5 bases and J dropped 5; count of bases not matched to a gene: 6. CDR3 size: 13 residues. Germline V gene data show CDR1 as DFQATT and CDR2 as SNEGSKA (reference sequence). Written as DNA, the CDR3 is TGCAGTGCTGAACAGGGGGGAGTAGATACGCAGTATTTT. It is translated as CSAEQGGVDTQYF.

This clonotype has a count of ten or more. CDR3 bases: TGTGCCAGCAGCACTTACCGCAGAGCGAACACTGAAGCTTTCTTT. Protein product: CASSTYRRANTEAFF. J is TRBJ1-1 and V is TRBV7-2, with D unresolved. Deletions cut 5 bases from V and 1 base from J, with 14 bases between. Germline loops: CDR1 SGHTA, CDR2 FQGNSA. The CDR3 is 15 amino acids.

This clonotype was found many times. CDR3 coding DNA: TGTGCCACCAGCAGCCCCTTTTGGGACAGGAGGAATTACGAGCAGTACTTC. It translates to CATSSPFWDRRNYEQYF. The V and J genes are TRBV15 and TRBJ2-7, with 8 positions matching TRBD1. Losses at the gene ends were 3 bases for V and 4 bases for J; bases not matched to a gene: 14. The CDR3 is 17 amino acids. CDR1 LNHNV and CDR2 YYDKDF come from the germline V gene (reference sequence).

This clonotype was seen repeatedly, ten times or more. The rearrangement uses TRBV7-9 and TRBJ2-7; TRBD2 agrees at 11 bases. This CDR3 region has 16 residues. Looked up from germline, CDR1 is SEHNR and CDR2 is FQNEAQ (reference sequence). After removal of 5 bases from V and 0 bases from J, the junction contained 6 bases not matched to a gene. The CDR3 nucleotides read TGTGCCAGCAGCAGAGGGACTAGCGGAAGCTCCTACGAGCAGTACGTC. Its translation is CASSRGTSGSSYEQYV.

This clonotype was recorded many times. The chain uses TRBV5-4 and TRBJ2-5; D gene ambiguous. Germline assignment: CDR1 SGHNT and CDR2 YYREEE (reference sequence). Trimming took 5 bases from V and 3 from J, leaving 11 bases between them. The length of the CDR3 is 13 residues. The CDR3 is CASRESSKETQYF. The CDR3 bases are TGTGCCAGCAGAGAATCCAGCAAAGAGACCCAGTACTTC.

This clonotype has a count of ten or more. The rearrangement links TRBV7-2 to TRBJ1-1; no reliable D call. There are 14 residues in the CDR3. Per germline, CDR1 SGHTA and CDR2 FQGNSA. The ends were cut back, 3 bases at V and 0 bases at J, with 8 bases in the middle. This CDR3 reads CASSLLVMNTEAFF. CDR3 coding DNA: TGTGCCAGCAGCTTGTTGGTCATGAACACTGAAGCTTTCTTT. The full variable domain, rest sourced from reference TRBV7-2 and TRBJ1-1, is GAGVSQSPSNKVTEKGKDVELRCDPISGHTALYWYRQSLGQGLEFLIYFQGNSAPDKSGLPSDRFSAERTGGSVSTLTIQRTQQEDSAVYLCASSLLVMNTEAFFGQGTRLTVV.

This clonotype was seen many times. The V gene is TRBV10-3, the J gene TRBJ2-5; 7 bases fit TRBD2. The CDR3 length is 15 residues. From germline, CDR1 is ENHRY and CDR2 SYGVKD. V lost 0 bases and J lost 9; bases outside the gene matches: 10. The CDR3 DNA reads as TGTGCCATCAGTGAGTCCCTAGCGGCCCACGGGGCCCAGTACTTC. Amino acids: CAISESLAAHGAQYF.

This clonotype occurred many times. The rearrangement uses TRBV7-8 and TRBJ1-1; TRBD1 might be the D (5 bases). Trimming stripped 5 bases from V and 5 bases from J, with 18 bases between. Germline V CDR1 and CDR2: SGHVS, FQNEAQ. CDR3 size: 15 residues. DNA for the CDR3: TGTGCCAGCAGCCCAACTTGGGAGGGACGGACTGAAGCTTTCTTT. Translating gives CASSPTWEGRTEAFF.

There are many counts of this clonotype. DNA of the CDR3: TGTGCCAGCAGCTTAGACCCCAAAAGTTCACCCCTCCACTTT. It yields the protein CASSLDPKSSPLHF. The J gene is TRBJ1-6, the V gene TRBV7-9; D gene ambiguous. The germline CDR1 and CDR2 sequences are SEHNR and FQNEAQ (reference sequence). With 1 base removed from V and 9 bases from J, the gap between germline ends came to 10 bases. The CDR3 consists of 14 residues.

The CDR3 nucleotides read TGTGCCAGCAGACTGACAGGGAGAAGTGAGTACGAGCAGTACGTC. It specifies CASRLTGRSEYEQYV. The chain is built from TRBV2 and TRBJ2-7; TRBD1 matches 7 bases. The germline CDR1 and CDR2 sequences are SNHLY and FYNNEI. The CDR3 extends over 15 amino acids. V dropped 6 bases and J dropped 4; count of bases not matched to a gene: 12.

At least ten counts were recorded for this clonotype. CDR3 sequence: CASTIGGELFF. For the CDR3, the DNA is TGTGCCAGCACTATAGGCGGGGAGCTGTTTTTT. The rearrangement uses TRBV7-8 and TRBJ2-2; no clear D gene. V shed 7 bases and J shed 7 bases, with 7 bases lying between them. Germline CDR1 and CDR2: SGHVS and FQNEAQ. This CDR3 contains 11 residues.

This clonotype was counted ten times or more. DNA of the CDR3: TGTGCCAGCACCGCGGACAGGGGAACAGATACGCAGTATTTT. It is translated as CASTADRGTDTQYF. The chain is built from TRBV28 and TRBJ2-3, with 9 bases matching TRBD1. V dropped 7 bases and J dropped 3; count of bases not matched to a gene: 5. This CDR3 region has 14 residues. Germline V lookup: CDR1 MDHEN, CDR2 SYDVKM.

This clonotype was counted a few times. The rearrangement uses TRBV20-1 and TRBJ1-2; TRBD1 matches 8 bases. Trimming removed 5 bases from V and 4 bases from J; junction bases left unmatched: 6. The V gene's germline CDR1 is DFQATT and CDR2 SNEGSKA (reference sequence). CDR3 size: 13 residues. Here the CDR3 DNA reads TGCAGTGCTCTGACAGGGGCTGGCTATGGCTACACCTTC. Translated, it gives CSALTGAGYGYTF.

This clonotype has a count of ten or more. V usage is TRBV6-2 or TRBV6-3 and J usage is TRBJ2-1; tentative D call: TRBD1 (6 bases). The length of the CDR3 is 17 residues. The germline V gene has CDR1 MNHEY and CDR2 SVGEGT. The V gene lost 4 bases and the J gene lost 0 bases, with 16 bases spanning the gap. This chain's CDR3 is CASSFSGQPSSYNEQFF. The CDR3 nucleotides are TGTGCCAGCAGTTTCTCCGGACAGCCGAGCTCCTACAATGAGCAGTTCTTC.

This clonotype was recorded at least ten times. The rearrangement joins TRBV12-3 or TRBV12-4 to TRBJ2-6; no definite D call. V was trimmed by 6 bases and J by 3 bases, leaving 9 bases between them. CDR3 length: 14 amino acids. In DNA form, the CDR3 reads TGTGCCAGCAGGAGCCAGATTGGGGCCAACGTCCTGACTTTC. Translated: CASRSQIGANVLTF.

This clonotype was counted at least ten times. V gene TRBV4-1 combines with J gene TRBJ2-1, with a possible D match to TRBD2 (5 bases). Germline V gene data show CDR1 as MGHRA and CDR2 as YSYEKL. V gave up 0 bases and J gave up 4 bases, with 7 bases separating them. The CDR3 consists of 14 residues. The CDR3 sequence: CASSQEGGYNEQFF. CDR3 coding DNA: TGCGCCAGCAGCCAAGAGGGCGGGTACAATGAGCAGTTCTTC.

The sample holds a few counts of this clonotype. V is TRBV29-1 and J is TRBJ2-5; D gene uncertain. Between the trimmed V and J ends, which lost 5 bases and 2 bases, there was a span of 9 bases. The CDR3 is made up of 12 amino acids. Germline CDR1 reads SQVTM; CDR2 reads ANQGSEA. CDR3 residues: CSVRLAQETQYF. The CDR3 DNA reads as TGCAGCGTTAGACTGGCACAAGAGACCCAGTACTTC. The full variable domain, with the rest looked up from reference TRBV29-1 and TRBJ2-5, is SAVISQKPSRDICQRGTSLTIQCQVDSQVTMMFWYRQQPGQSLTLIATANQGSEATYESGFVIDKFPISRPNLTFSTLTVSNMSPEDSSIYLCSVRLAQETQYFGPGTRLLVL.

Many counts were recorded for this clonotype. V is TRBV7-9 and J is TRBJ2-5, with a tentative D call TRBD2 (5 bases). There are 13 residues in the CDR3. Germline V gives CDR1 SEHNR, CDR2 FQNEAQ (reference sequence). V was trimmed by 2 bases and J by 5 bases, leaving 9 bases between them. The CDR3 DNA reads as TGTGCCAGCAGCTTAAGGTCTAGCGAGACCCAGTACTTC. Its protein product is CASSLRSSETQYF.

This clonotype showed up many times. The V call is TRBV12-3 or TRBV12-4, the J call TRBJ1-3; tentative D call: TRBD1 (6 bases). CDR3 length equals 16 residues. Trimming took off 2 bases at V and 0 bases at J, with 11 bases between the two ends. The CDR3 is CASSLKTGLSGNTIYF. The DNA of the CDR3 is TGTGCCAGCAGTTTAAAGACAGGCCTCTCTGGAAACACCATATATTTT.

This clonotype was seen many times. J is TRBJ1-3 and V is TRBV7-2, with D possibly matching TRBD1 (6 bases). This CDR3 is built from 15 residues. V was pared by 5 bases and J by 2 bases, with 13 bases between. CDR1 and CDR2 (germline): SGHTA, FQGNSA. The CDR3 here is CASSLGQLPGNTIYF. Here the CDR3 DNA reads TGTGCCAGCAGCCTAGGACAGTTGCCTGGAAACACCATATATTTT.

V usage is TRBV29-1 and J usage is TRBJ1-6, with D uncertain. V lost 4 bases, J lost 6 bases, and 10 bases lay in between. CDR1 and CDR2 (germline): SQVTM, ANQGSEA. This CDR3 spans 13 amino acids. CDR3 sequence: CSVGKEFNSPLHF. DNA of the CDR3: TGCAGCGTTGGAAAAGAGTTTAATTCACCCCTCCACTTT.

The rearrangement uses TRBV3-1 and TRBJ2-1, with a possible D match to TRBD2 (6 bases). Germline CDR1 is LGHDT and CDR2 is YNNKEL (reference sequence). There are 14 residues in the CDR3. Trimming cost V 6 bases and J 7 bases, with 16 bases left between them. CDR3 residues: CASSSGTVGNEQFF. The CDR3 bases are TGTGCCAGCAGTTCCGGGACTGTCGGAAATGAGCAGTTCTTC.